A single sample is the source of the 27 T cell receptor beta chains below, sequenced in a study of response to subunit inactivated influenza vaccine. From the RT-PCR reads, TCRdb called clonotypes with MiXCR, one entry per CDR3 protein. Of 500,000 to 600,000 distinct CDR3 sequences listed, about 15% are singletons. The sequencing used PBMCs from blood, collected roughly 12 days after vaccination. The source of these receptors is a man aged 50 to 59 who received an inactivated influenza vaccine.

A few counts support this clonotype. CDR3 nucleotide sequence: TGTGCCAGCAGTTCGGGACAGAACTATAATTCACCCCTCCACTTT. It specifies CASSSGQNYNSPLHF. The chain recombines TRBV27 with TRBJ1-6; TRBD1 matches at 7 bases. The CDR3 runs 15 residues. Germline V gene data show CDR1 as MNHEY and CDR2 as SMNVEV (reference sequence). The V segment lost 4 bases and the J segment 3 bases; nucleotides outside the gene matches: 3.

V usage is TRBV6-4 and J usage is TRBJ2-3, with D perhaps TRBD2 (6 bases). V was trimmed by 0 bases and J by 13 bases, leaving 14 bases between them. CDR3 size: 13 residues. Germline V gene data show CDR1 as MRHNA and CDR2 as SNTAGT. The CDR3 region has the DNA TGTGCCAGCAGTGACTCAAAGCGGGCCGTAAAGTATTTT. The encoded protein is CASSDSKRAVKYF.

In this sample, this clonotype turned up many times. The rearrangement links TRBV10-3 to TRBJ1-4; D is uncertain. This CDR3 contains 14 residues. Germline loops: CDR1 ENHRY, CDR2 SYGVKD. The V and J ends lost 1 base and 5 bases respectively, with 8 bases between them. The CDR3 DNA is TGTGCCATCAGTGAGTGGCAGGCAAATGAAAAACTGTTTTTT. It is translated as CAISEWQANEKLFF.

Concerning this clonotype: The junction differs from germline at one of its ends, possibly a read error. The genes are TRBV12-3 or TRBV12-4 and TRBJ2-1, with TRBD2 identical over 13 bases. This CDR3 is 16 amino acids long. The DNA of the CDR3 is TGTGCCAGCACCCCTGGACTAGCGGGAGTAGGAAATGAGCAGTTATTC. It is translated as CASTPGLAGVGNEQLF.

This clonotype was recorded once. The chain uses TRBV4-2 and TRBJ2-2, with D unresolved. V lost 0 bases and J lost 0, with 14 bases in between. This CDR3 contains 18 residues. Germline-derived CDR1 and CDR2 are LGHNA and YNFKEQ. The CDR3 here is CASSQDRVGRANTGELFF. The CDR3, as DNA: TGTGCCAGCAGCCAAGATCGGGTTGGCAGAGCGAACACCGGGGAGCTGTTTTTT.

V is TRBV21-1 and J is TRBJ2-7; whether TRBD2, the table's D call, matches the DNA was not checked. TRBV21-1 is an annotated pseudogene. The CDR3 runs to 17 residues. The CDR3 nucleotides are TGTGCCAGCAGCAAAGTTATCGCAGGGACTCCACCTCCCGAGCAGTACTTC. Its translation is CASSKVIAGTPPPEQYF.

There are a few counts of this clonotype. The V gene is TRBV7-2, the J gene TRBJ2-5; D perhaps matches TRBD1 (6 bases). This CDR3 has 21 residues. Looked up from germline, CDR1 is SGHTA and CDR2 is FQGNSA. V was clipped by 0 bases and J by 4 bases, with 30 bases between them. CDR3 DNA sequence: TGTGCCAGCAGCTTAGCTAGAGAAGGATTACAGGGTCACGCCCCACGAGAGACCCAGTACTTC. This gives the protein CASSLAREGLQGHAPRETQYF.

This clonotype has a count of ten or more. The V gene is TRBV12-3 or TRBV12-4, the J gene TRBJ2-5, with TRBD1 matching 11 bases. V shed 3 bases and J 6 bases; nucleotides not matched to a gene: 9. This CDR3 is 16 amino acids long. The CDR3 bases are TGTGCCAGCAGTTTTAGGACAGGGGGCGCGTTGAAGACCCAGTACTTC. Residues: CASSFRTGGALKTQYF.

Many counts were recorded for this clonotype. The rearrangement uses TRBV7-2 and TRBJ2-3; 14 bases are shared with TRBD2. The CDR3 has 15 residues. From germline, CDR1 is SGHTA and CDR2 FQGNSA. Unmatched junction bases numbered 8, after V lost 5 bases and J lost 10 bases. The CDR3 is CASSPETSGGAAQYF. The CDR3 DNA reads as TGTGCCAGCAGCCCCGAGACTAGCGGGGGGGCCGCGCAGTATTTT.

The chain links TRBV28 to TRBJ1-4; 7 bases are shared with TRBD1. The CDR3 sequence is 13 residues long. Looked up from germline, CDR1 is MDHEN and CDR2 is SYDVKM. V shed 8 bases, J shed 7 bases, and the junction held 7 bases outside the gene matches. CDR3 sequence reads: CASRDSRSEKLFF. Written as DNA, the CDR3 is TGTGCCAGCCGGGACAGCCGGTCTGAAAAACTGTTTTTT.

The chain has TRBV29-1 and TRBJ2-3, with 10 positions matching TRBD2. CDR1 and CDR2 from the germline V gene are SQVTM and ANQGSEA. The junction had 5 bases not matched to a gene; V was cut back by 3 bases and J by 2 bases. The CDR3 runs to 15 residues. CDR3 protein: CSVERAGGNTDTQYF. The CDR3 bases are TGCAGCGTTGAGCGAGCGGGAGGGAACACAGATACGCAGTATTTT.

CDR3 residues: CASSGFRGGTEAFF. The CDR3 coding sequence is TGTGCCAGCAGTGGATTCCGGGGGGGCACTGAAGCTTTCTTT. This rearrangement joins TRBV6-1 to TRBJ1-1, with a weak D call TRBD1 (5 bases). Germline V gene sequence: CDR1 MNHNS, CDR2 SASEGT. The CDR3 contains 14 residues. V was shortened by 4 bases and J by 4 bases, with 13 bases between the two germline ends.

The rearrangement joins TRBV28 to TRBJ2-5; no reliable D call. Germline V gene data show CDR1 as MDHEN and CDR2 as SYDVKM. Trimming shortened V by 5 bases and J by 4 bases, and 8 bases separated the two germline ends. The CDR3 is made up of 12 amino acids. The CDR3 sequence: CASSPRPETQYF. DNA of the CDR3: TGTGCCAGCAGTCCCCGACCAGAGACCCAGTACTTC.

This clonotype was detected only once. The chain employs TRBV6-2 or TRBV6-3 and TRBJ2-7, with TRBD2 matching 8 bases. V was clipped by 7 bases and J by 3 bases; unmatched bases: 2. Germline CDR1 reads MNHEY; CDR2 reads SVGEGT. The CDR3 totals 12 residues. CDR3 amino acids: CASKTSDYEQYF. The DNA of the CDR3 is TGTGCCAGCAAGACTAGCGACTACGAGCAGTACTTC.

This clonotype was seen a handful of times. V is TRBV6-2 or TRBV6-3 and J is TRBJ1-5; TRBD1 matches at 7 bases. Looked up from germline, CDR1 is MNHEY and CDR2 is SVGEGT. Trimming at V came to 5 bases and at J to 3 bases, leaving 7 bases not matched to a gene. The CDR3 length is 15 residues. CDR3 DNA sequence: TGTGCCAGCAGTAAGACGGACAGGACCAATCAGCCCCAGCATTTT. This codes for CASSKTDRTNQPQHF.

The chain is built from TRBV11-2 and TRBJ2-1, with D perhaps matching TRBD2 (6 bases). The V gene's germline CDR1 is SGHAT and CDR2 FQNNGV. V lost 5 bases and J lost 8, with 22 bases in between. The CDR3 has 16 residues. The CDR3 is CASSPLRLGGLHEQFF. The CDR3, as DNA: TGTGCCAGCAGCCCCCTCCGACTGGGAGGACTCCATGAGCAGTTCTTC.

The chain joins TRBV12-3 or TRBV12-4 to TRBJ2-5; TRBD1 agrees at 9 bases. The CDR3 is made up of 13 amino acids. With V trimmed by 8 bases and J by 5 bases, 6 bases remained unmatched. The CDR3 DNA reads as TGTGCCAGCCGAATAGGACAGGGGGAGACCCAGTACTTC. Translating gives CASRIGQGETQYF.

This clonotype was found many times. The chain combines TRBV18 with TRBJ1-1, with D unclear. Trimming pared 2 bases from V and 5 bases from J, leaving 15 bases between. Germline assignment: CDR1 KGHSH and CDR2 LQKENI. This CDR3 comprises 15 residues. The CDR3 DNA reads TGTGCCAGCTCACCATCGAAGGAGACCGTAACTGAAGCTTTCTTT. Its protein product is CASSPSKETVTEAFF. Full variable domain (remainder filled in from reference TRBV18 and TRBJ1-1): NAGVMQNPRHLVRRRGQEARLRCSPMKGHSHVYWYRQLPEEGLKFMVYLQKENIIDESGMPKERFSAEFPKEGPSILRIQQVVRGDSAAYFCASSPSKETVTEAFFGQGTRLTVV.

This clonotype was counted between two and nine times. The V call is TRBV5-1, the J call TRBJ1-1; D possibly corresponds to TRBD1 (6 bases). The CDR3 is made up of 13 amino acids. The germline CDR1 and CDR2 sequences are SGHRS and YFSETQ. The V gene lost 5 bases and the J gene lost 5 bases, with 13 bases spanning the gap. In DNA, the CDR3 is TGCGCCAGCAGTGGACAGTCACTTACTGAAGCTTTCTTT. Translating it yields CASSGQSLTEAFF.

This clonotype was detected a few times. The chain couples TRBV20-1 to TRBJ2-5; no reliable D call. The germline V gene encodes CDR1 DFQATT and CDR2 SNEGSKA (reference sequence). This CDR3 spans 11 amino acids. Trimming removed 5 bases from V and 5 bases from J, with 9 bases in between. The CDR3 DNA sequence: TGCAGTGCTCCGCACGGGGAGACCCAGTACTTC. Protein sequence: CSAPHGETQYF.

This clonotype was recorded a few times. CDR3 in amino acids: CSANPQGEGYTF. The CDR3 nucleotides are TGCAGTGCTAATCCGCAGGGGGAGGGCTACACCTTC. V gene TRBV20-1 combines with J gene TRBJ1-2; TRBD1 agrees at 7 bases. With V trimmed by 4 bases and J by 8 bases, 7 bases remained unmatched. This CDR3 comprises 12 residues. Germline V lookup: CDR1 DFQATT, CDR2 SNEGSKA (reference sequence).

Note on this clonotype: The junction differs from germline at one of its ends, possibly a read error. The chain employs TRBV7-6 and TRBJ2-2; perhaps TRBD2 as D (5 bases). Germline V gene sequence: CDR1 SGHVS, CDR2 FNYEAQ. The CDR3 runs to 14 residues. Written as DNA, the CDR3 is TGTGCCAGCAGCTTTGGGCCGGTTAACGGGGAGCTGTCTTTT. Translating it yields CASSFGPVNGELSF.

This clonotype appeared a few times. The V and J genes are TRBV6-2 or TRBV6-3 and TRBJ2-3; 11 bases align to TRBD2. This CDR3 region has 17 residues. V lost 8 bases and J lost 1; bases outside the gene matches: 11. Germline V lookup: CDR1 MNHEY, CDR2 SVGEGT. CDR3: CASFGTSGSGGTDTQYF. As DNA, the CDR3 is TGTGCCAGCTTCGGTACTAGCGGGAGCGGCGGCACAGATACGCAGTATTTT.

V gene TRBV5-1 combines with J gene TRBJ2-5; either TRBD1 or TRBD2 may fit D (5 bases each). CDR3 size: 14 residues. V shed 6 bases and J shed 5 bases, with 17 bases lying between them. CDR1 and CDR2 from the germline V gene are SGHRS and YFSETQ. CDR3 coding DNA: TGCGCCAGCAAGACGGGGACCACGACCGAGACCCAGTACTTC. Its translation is CASKTGTTTETQYF.

The chain combines TRBV6-6 with TRBJ1-2; D not resolved. The CDR3 has 13 amino acids. Germline CDR1 reads MNHNY; CDR2 reads SVGAGI (reference sequence). V was trimmed by 6 bases and J by 3 bases, leaving 11 bases between them. The CDR3 DNA follows: TGTGCCAGCAGGGTAGGCCTGTACTATGGCTACACCTTC. Translation gives CASRVGLYYGYTF.

This clonotype was found a few times. This rearrangement joins TRBV3-1 to TRBJ2-3; TRBD2 is a possible D gene (5 bases). This CDR3 is 16 amino acids long. Germline lookup yields CDR1 LGHDT and CDR2 YNNKEL (reference sequence). The V end lost 1 base, the J end lost 2 bases, and 13 bases lay between the germline ends. DNA for the CDR3: TGTGCCAGCAGCCAAGGCCCCTGGGGAGACACAGATACGCAGTATTTT. Translating gives CASSQGPWGDTDTQYF.

This sequence joins TRBV29-1 and TRBJ2-2, with D uncertain. The germline V and J ends were trimmed by 2 bases and 4 bases, with 11 bases remaining between them. The CDR3 spans 14 residues. Germline V gene lookup returns CDR1 SQVTM and CDR2 ANQGSEA. DNA of the CDR3: TGCAGCGTTGAATTGGGCCCAGTCACCGGGGAGCTGTTTTTT. Translated: CSVELGPVTGELFF.